This TCR beta chain was retrieved from a study of T cell changes during pregnancy in multiple sclerosis (dated by TCRdb to between 2017 and 2020). With regard to the full study: The study looked at changes in the T cell repertoire across pregnancy in women with multiple sclerosis.

About this clone: The clone's antigen remains unknown. The sample holds no much larger clone one base away, and base qualities are not on file.

The germline V gene (reference sequence) sets CDR1 to MNHEY and CDR2 to SMNVEV. The CDR3 contains 14 residues, cysteine and phenylalanine counted. The read is trimmed to its CDR3 DNA, 42 bases read in frame from base 1. V is shortened by 3 bases, J by 7 bases, and the region joining them spans 15 bases. Library construction relied on the immunoSEQ multiplex PCR assay. Entries here come from immuneACCESS through TCRdb and include only in-frame sequences with V and J called. Some clones fail to appear in such tables; in the studies checked, an unresolved V gene covers under half of the shortfall, and the cause of the remainder is unknown. This sample holds about 36,000 clones; about 90% were observed only once. 0.4% to 0.5% of the sample goes to the ten largest clones.

The input for sequencing was CD4+ T cells from peripheral blood mononuclear cells, taken after pregnancy. Recombination connected TRBV27 to TRBJ1-2; the D gene cannot be named for sure. This TCR derives from a female donor with multiple sclerosis, enrolled in a pregnancy study. This receptor has the CDR3 CASSLSRTLIGYTF. The nucleotide sequence reads as follows: TGTGCCAGCAGTTTGTCAAGGACTCTGATTGGCTACACCTTC.